This T cell receptor (beta chain) was found in a study of cytomegalovirus exposure and HLA in healthy donors (dated by TCRdb to 2016 to 2017). Turning to the overall study: A later analysis indicated that the roughly 120 validation repertoires were generated on the platform also employed for the approximately 670 repertoires of the first cohort. The aim of the study was to test whether cataloging public T cell receptors could identify signatures of past pathogen exposure. Along with the roughly 700-subject first cohort, a separate validation cohort of approximately 110 different subjects was used. To predict cytomegalovirus infection status, the study combined high-throughput TCR immunosequencing, statistical association of individual TCRs with disease status, and machine learning.

Donors formed part of the validation cohort, which comprised about 120 subjects and was distinct from the first cohort of under 750 subjects. On this clone itself: The clone's antigen remains unknown. The sample holds no much larger clone one base away, and base qualities are not on file.

Taken from the germline V gene (reference sequence), the CDR1 and CDR2 loops are MNHEY and SMNVEV. The CDR3 spans 18 residues, from the cysteine through the phenylalanine. The read is trimmed to its CDR3 DNA, 54 bases read in frame from base 1. At the junction V is shortened by 2 bases and J by 1 base; bases outside the gene matches: 8. The full study reports these points: A total of roughly 160 TCR beta chains were listed by the study as associated with cytomegalovirus. In vitro tests confirmed that three of the cytomegalovirus-associated TCR beta chains recognize cytomegalovirus antigens. While some public TCRs were present in many individuals, most TCR sequences turned up only very rarely across donors. The validation cohort had no HLA typing available for a later analysis, so co-occurrence within that cohort was assessed over all 120 or so repertoires. It was suggested by the authors that the approach could potentially be generalized to other disease states and immunological phenotypes. In both the original and validation cohorts, the classifier was reported to diagnose cytomegalovirus status with high specificity and sensitivity. A later analysis found that TCRs clustered in the first cohort also tended to co-occur in the roughly 110 validation repertoires, with more than 90% of cluster scores above 0.

Library preparation used the immunoSEQ multiplex PCR assay. The study's processing was this. To diagnose cytomegalovirus status from the catalog of TCR beta chain sequences, a statistical classification framework was built. This immuneACCESS table, as held by TCRdb, lists in-frame sequences with V and J called but not all clones. Of the missing ones, under half trace to an unresolved V gene in checked studies; the others have no known cause. Clone size and the V and J calls come from that table; the DNA yielded D and trimming. This sample is represented by roughly 250,000 clones; approximately 83% of them were singletons. The ten top clones hold 1.2% of the sample.

Sequenced sample: PBMCs. The chain employs TRBV27 and TRBJ2-1; 10 bases in between match TRBD2. The sequence was obtained from a young woman in good health and CMV-seropositive. The CDR3 here reads CASSLRLAGVSSYNEQFF. The base sequence is TGTGCCAGCAGTTTACGTCTAGCGGGAGTGAGTTCCTACAATGAGCAGTTCTTC.